This TCR beta chain was documented in a study of OX40 agonist ivuxolimab in advanced cancers. The germline V gene has CDR1 SGHTA and CDR2 FQGNSA. This CDR3 is built from 12 residues. V was shortened by 6 bases and J by 0 bases, with 6 bases between the two germline ends. TCRdb keeps only in-frame clones here, not all; method: immunoSEQ multiplex PCR. The data contain fewer than 85,000 clones, 80% to 90% of them singletons. This clone has only a few counts. The chain joins TRBV7-2 to TRBJ2-7, with D unresolved. The sequencing used CD4+ or CD8+ T cells sorted from blood, collected in a trial of the OX40 agonist ivuxolimab. The source is an adult with an advanced solid tumor such as melanoma, head and neck, liver or kidney cancer. CDR3: CASSQDSYEQYF. CDR3 nucleotides: TGTGCCAGCAGTCAAGACTCCTACGAGCAGTACTTC.